These T cell receptor beta chains were read from a single sample in a study of blood T cell repertoires in COVID-19. Profiled with immunoSEQ multiplex PCR; TCRdb holds only in-frame clones, not every one. The sample records approximately 59,000 clones, about 83% being singletons. Sequencing used peripheral blood. The receptors shown here come from a man aged 35-49 years with active COVID-19. CDR3s leave out the opening cysteine and the closing phenylalanine or tryptophan. D genes are given only for firm matches. The listing skips clone size in some rows; elsewhere it reads once, few, many or a size class.

j_gene | abundance | d_gene | v_gene | CDR3aa
TRBJ2-3 | - | TRBD2 | TRBV9 | ASSGLAGPAPPDTQY
TRBJ1-6 | - | TRBD1 | TRBV5-4 | ASSLGTGSNSPLH
TRBJ2-3 | - | - | TRBV15 | ATSSIKGEGTQY
TRBJ2-1 | - | TRBD1 | TRBV6-1 | ASSEPGTGGSYEQF
TRBJ1-5 | - | - | TRBV30 | AWRLPGQSNQPQH
TRBJ2-7 | once | TRBD1 | TRBV28 | ASSPTGTASEQY
TRBJ2-7 | - | - | TRBV20-1 | SASLGANEQY
TRBJ1-2 | - | - | TRBV24-1 | ATSVGPGYGYT
TRBJ1-1 | - | TRBD1 | TRBV28 | ASSTRTGMNTEAF
TRBJ2-1 | - | TRBD2 | TRBV7-6 | ASSTGTSGHNEQF
TRBJ2-7 | - | - | TRBV5-5 | ASSETDYEQY
TRBJ2-7 | - | TRBD1 | TRBV6-1 | ASSEWWDRGSSGYEQY
TRBJ1-5 | - | TRBD1 | TRBV28 | ASIPGTGGQPQH
TRBJ1-1 | few | TRBD1 | TRBV5-4 | ASSSSGQGIEAF
TRBJ1-1 | - | TRBD1 | TRBV7-3 | ASSSSRGKGSQRAF
TRBJ2-2 | - | TRBD2 | TRBV2 | ASSGLAVYTGELF
TRBJ2-5 | - | - | TRBV7-2 | ASSSPTGIVETQY
TRBJ2-3 | - | TRBD2 | TRBV19 | ASSILAGAGTDTQY
TRBJ2-7 | - | TRBD2 | TRBV5-1 | ASSPGQGGLAGVNEQY
TRBJ2-1 | - | TRBD1 | TRBV6-5 | ASRSGTGNYNEQF
TRBJ1-3 | - | TRBD1 | TRBV7-9 | ASTPGQGAMGGNTIY
TRBJ1-5 | once | - | TRBV24-1 | ATSEVGGNNQPQH
TRBJ2-7 | - | TRBD1 | TRBV10-3 | AISAPDREAEQY
TRBJ2-7 | - | - | TRBV5-1 | ASSPRDTTSYEQY
TRBJ1-2 | - | - | TRBV30 | AWNQGRAYGYT
TRBJ1-6 | once | - | TRBV6-1 | ASSERRDRSPLH
TRBJ2-7 | - | TRBD2 | TRBV28 | ASSSNTGLAPYEQY
TRBJ2-2 | - | TRBD2 | TRBV2 | ASSLAGRIGELF